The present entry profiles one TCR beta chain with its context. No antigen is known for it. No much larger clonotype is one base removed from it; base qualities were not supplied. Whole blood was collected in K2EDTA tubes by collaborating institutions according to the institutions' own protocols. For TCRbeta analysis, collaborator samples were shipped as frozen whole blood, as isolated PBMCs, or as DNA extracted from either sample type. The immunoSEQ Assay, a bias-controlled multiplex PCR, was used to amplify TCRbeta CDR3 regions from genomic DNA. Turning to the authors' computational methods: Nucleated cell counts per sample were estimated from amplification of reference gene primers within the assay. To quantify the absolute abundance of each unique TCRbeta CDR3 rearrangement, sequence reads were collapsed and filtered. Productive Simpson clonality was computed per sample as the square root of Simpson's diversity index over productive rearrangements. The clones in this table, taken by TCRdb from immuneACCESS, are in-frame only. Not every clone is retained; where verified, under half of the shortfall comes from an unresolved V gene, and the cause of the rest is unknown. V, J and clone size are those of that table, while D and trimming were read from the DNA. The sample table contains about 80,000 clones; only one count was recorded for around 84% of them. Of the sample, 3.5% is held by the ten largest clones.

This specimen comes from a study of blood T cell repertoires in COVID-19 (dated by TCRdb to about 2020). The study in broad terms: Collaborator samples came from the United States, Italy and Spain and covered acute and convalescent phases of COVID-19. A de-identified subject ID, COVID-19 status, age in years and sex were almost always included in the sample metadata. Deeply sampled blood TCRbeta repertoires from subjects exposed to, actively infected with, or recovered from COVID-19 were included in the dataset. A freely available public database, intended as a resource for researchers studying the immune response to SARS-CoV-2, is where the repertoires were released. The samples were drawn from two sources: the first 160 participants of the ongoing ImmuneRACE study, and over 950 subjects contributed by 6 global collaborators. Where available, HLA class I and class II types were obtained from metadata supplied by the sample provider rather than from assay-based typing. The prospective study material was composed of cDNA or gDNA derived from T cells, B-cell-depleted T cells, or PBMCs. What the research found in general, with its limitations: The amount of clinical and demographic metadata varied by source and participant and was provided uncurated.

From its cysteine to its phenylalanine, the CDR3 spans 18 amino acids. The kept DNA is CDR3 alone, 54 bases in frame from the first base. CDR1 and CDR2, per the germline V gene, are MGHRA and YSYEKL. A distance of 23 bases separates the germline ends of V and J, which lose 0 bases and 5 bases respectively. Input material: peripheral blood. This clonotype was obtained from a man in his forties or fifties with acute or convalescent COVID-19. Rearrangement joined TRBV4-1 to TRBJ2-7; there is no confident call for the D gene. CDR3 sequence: CASSQDPPLRQVSHEQYF. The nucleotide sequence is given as TGCGCCAGCAGCCAAGACCCCCCCCTAAGACAAGTTTCCCACGAGCAGTACTTC.